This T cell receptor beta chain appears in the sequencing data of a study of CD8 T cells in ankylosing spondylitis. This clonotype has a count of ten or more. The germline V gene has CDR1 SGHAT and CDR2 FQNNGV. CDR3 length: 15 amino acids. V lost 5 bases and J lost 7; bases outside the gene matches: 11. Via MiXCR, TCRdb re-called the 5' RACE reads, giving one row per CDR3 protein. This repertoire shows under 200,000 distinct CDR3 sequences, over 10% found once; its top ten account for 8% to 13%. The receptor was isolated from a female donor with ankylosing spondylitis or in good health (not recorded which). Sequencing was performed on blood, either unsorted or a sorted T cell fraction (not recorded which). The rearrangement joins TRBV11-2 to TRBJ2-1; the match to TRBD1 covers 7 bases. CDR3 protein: CASSPGGIEQNEQFF. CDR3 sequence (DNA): TGTGCCAGCAGCCCAGGGGGAATAGAGCAAAATGAGCAGTTCTTC.